A selection of T cell receptor beta chains follows, all from one sample in a study of CD8 T cells in Susac syndrome. TCRdb re-called the immunoSEQ multiplex PCR reads with MiXCR, one entry per CDR3 protein. This table holds some 170,000 distinct CDR3 sequences, 94% found once. Sequenced sample: CD4+ T cells from PBMCs. The receptors stem from a human donor with multiple sclerosis. The conserved cysteine and the conserved F or W are not part of the CDR3 here.

V gene	CDR3 protein
TRBV28	ATQGPLEQY
TRBV10-3	AIAGLGPTEQF
TRBV2	ASAGNNEKLF
TRBV7-6	ASSRAEGGYGYT
TRBV24-1	ATSDSFGGNQPQH
TRBV18	ASSPDPGQATISGANVLT
TRBV11-2	ASSLLQGGDTGELF
TRBV9	ASTSPRHRNQPQH
TRBV9	ASSVGSLMNSPLH
TRBV6-5	ASSYGGTAYEQY
TRBV2	ASSPRYGST
TRBV7-2	ASSLDYANVLT
TRBV28	ASRTQSTNLFSYEQY
TRBV20-1	SARDIFIHGPGKLF
TRBV10-1	ASSRTPSDTQY
TRBV20-1	SAREILVNEQF
TRBV21-1	ASSKVYRWQGKNYGYT
TRBV7-9	ASSLEYADRGELF
TRBV19	ASSILENTGELF
TRBV10-3	AISGAGGTYEQY
TRBV20-1	SASSQRETYEQY
TRBV27	ASRNRLDEQY
TRBV5-1	ASSPDSPNQPQH
TRBV18	ASSPPSYEQY
TRBV10-3	ASLGVGFAEQY
TRBV3-1	ASSPPPLGNTIY
TRBV3-1	ASSQGLGGTSTDTQY
TRBV12-3/TRBV12-4	ASRRTAGEQY
TRBV2	ASSYTGTSLSTGNTIY
TRBV12-3/TRBV12-4	ASSFRQLYEQY
TRBV12-3/TRBV12-4	ASRPQGEETQY
TRBV10-3	AIRDFTEPAGYT
TRBV11-2	ASSFNRNTEAF
TRBV28	ASSPGGRDSNQPQH
TRBV5-4	ASSPSQGSVNEQF
TRBV15	AISRGSGTYNEQF
TRBV6-6	ASSEGRSEAF
TRBV19	ASSKGTGNDYEQY
TRBV20-1	SALGQGYEQY
TRBV28	ASSWDRANSYEQY
TRBV28	ASSSYTGELF
TRBV2	ASSLGQMNTEAF
TRBV6-5	ASIDRVGNTEAF
TRBV5-4	ASSLYASGTDTQY
TRBV2	ASIGGQGYEQY
TRBV7-2	ASSLLGLAGGGEQF
TRBV7-2	ASGTRRAETQY
TRBV12-3/TRBV12-4	ASRSVGQGARGYT
TRBV7-2	TSRPHLHRAHEQY
TRBV7-2	ASSLTSMSGPVV
TRBV4-1	ASSFQRGEKLF
TRBV29-1	SGTRSWSSYNEQF
TRBV25-1	ASSEYGTEQETQY
TRBV7-3	ASSTDRDHEQY
TRBV30	AWGRREQY
TRBV27	ASSSRGDTQY
TRBV20-1	SARAGSYNQPQH
TRBV5-1	ASSFNWGQGVSYEQY
TRBV27	ASSGQTGTEAF